The 32 T cell receptor beta chains given below trace back to one sample, sequenced in a study of blood T cell repertoires in COVID-19. Only in-frame clones appear in the TCRdb table, and some are missing; sequencing was by immunoSEQ multiplex PCR. Among around 40,000 clones listed, about 83% were seen once. Sequencing was performed on peripheral blood. These receptors all come from a man aged 40-50 years with COVID-19, enrolled during active disease.

The chain joins TRBV24-1 to TRBJ1-2, with D possibly being TRBD1 (5 bases). There are 14 residues in the CDR3. Germline CDR1 KGHDR, CDR2 SFDVKD. V lost 1 base, J lost 6 bases, and 11 bases lay in between. The CDR3: CATSDFGGKHGYTF. The DNA of the CDR3 is TGTGCCACCAGTGATTTCGGGGGGAAACATGGCTACACCTTC.

The V and J genes are TRBV3-1 (or the pseudogene TRBV3-2) and TRBJ2-1; TRBD1 matches at 8 bases. From germline, CDR1 is LGHDT and CDR2 YNNKEL (reference sequence). The ends lost 6 bases at V and 8 bases at J; junction bases unmatched: 9. This CDR3 spans 14 amino acids. CDR3 sequence: CASSTQGASDEQFF. DNA for the CDR3: TGTGCCAGCAGTACGCAGGGGGCAAGCGATGAGCAGTTCTTC.

This chain connects TRBV4-2 to TRBJ2-7, with 9 bases matching TRBD2. Trimming at V came to 3 bases and at J to 5 bases, leaving 11 bases not matched to a gene. The CDR3 covers 16 residues. Germline assignment: CDR1 LGHNA and CDR2 YNFKEQ. CDR3: CASSHPTSGGRNEQYF. Here the CDR3 DNA reads TGTGCCAGCAGCCACCCTACAAGCGGGGGGAGGAACGAGCAGTACTTC.

The V and J genes are TRBV6-5 and TRBJ1-4; TRBD1 agrees at 7 bases. Germline V gene sequence: CDR1 MNHEY, CDR2 SVGAGI. This CDR3 comprises 14 residues. V lost 8 bases to trimming and J lost 10 bases; unmatched junction nucleotides: 13. The CDR3 DNA follows: TGTGCCAGCGGGGAGCAGGGGGGAAGGGGAAAACTGTTTTTT. Its protein is CASGEQGGRGKLFF.

This clone was counted once. The chain links TRBV5-1 to TRBJ1-2; D is undetermined. V gave up 0 bases and J gave up 3 bases, with 6 bases separating them. Germline V gene data show CDR1 as SGHRS and CDR2 as YFSETQ. The CDR3 spans 13 residues. The CDR3, as DNA: TGCGCCAGCAGCTTGGACAGATACTATGGCTACACCTTC. This translates into CASSLDRYYGYTF.

This chain joins TRBV18 and TRBJ1-2, with 10 bases fitting TRBD1. Germline CDR1 is KGHSH and CDR2 is LQKENI. Unmatched junction bases numbered 3, after V lost 3 bases and J lost 2 bases. CDR3 length: 15 amino acids. Written as DNA, the CDR3 is TGTGCCAGCTCACCGCAGACAGGGGGCAACTATGGCTACACCTTC. Translation: CASSPQTGGNYGYTF.

The J gene is TRBJ2-5, the V gene TRBV14, with D possibly TRBD1 on 6 matching bases. Per germline, CDR1 SGHDN and CDR2 FVKESK. The CDR3 is made up of 16 amino acids. V gave up 4 bases and J gave up 1 base, with 16 bases separating them. This CDR3 reads CASSPGQGKSQETQYF. The CDR3, as DNA: TGTGCCAGCAGCCCCGGCCAGGGGAAGAGCCAAGAGACCCAGTACTTC.

This clone is a singleton in its sample. This rearrangement joins TRBV2 to TRBJ2-2, with 7 bases aligning to TRBD2. The CDR3 consists of 15 residues. V was clipped by 11 bases and J by 1 base; unmatched bases: 10. CDR1 and CDR2 (germline): SNHLY, FYNNEI. The CDR3 nucleotides read TGTGCCGGAAGGAAGGGACTACTGAACACCGGGGAGCTGTTTTTT. Amino acid sequence: CAGRKGLLNTGELFF.

This sequence joins TRBV10-3 and TRBJ2-5, with D maybe TRBD2 (7 bases). The CDR3 runs 12 residues. CDR1 and CDR2 (germline): ENHRY, SYGVKD. The CDR3 region is CAAGGGPETQYF. The CDR3, as DNA: TGTGCGGCTGGCGGGGGCCCGGAGACCCAGTACTTC.

The V gene is TRBV5-4, the J gene TRBJ1-4; D is unclear. Trimming took 1 base from V and 4 from J, leaving 11 bases between them. Germline CDR1 is SGHNT and CDR2 is YYREEE (reference sequence). This CDR3 is 15 amino acids long. The CDR3 region is CASSLRGRGNEKLFF. The CDR3 nucleotides are TGTGCCAGCAGCTTGAGAGGGCGGGGTAATGAAAAACTGTTTTTT.

This chain joins TRBV13 and TRBJ1-1, with TRBD1 matching over 7 bases. CDR1 PRHDT and CDR2 FYEKMQ come from the germline V gene (reference sequence). The length of the CDR3 is 13 residues. J gave up 11 bases and V 5 bases, and 11 bases lay outside the gene matches. CDR3 region: CASSLRGAQEAFF. The CDR3 nucleotides are TGTGCCAGCAGCCTCAGGGGGGCGCAGGAGGCTTTCTTT.

The chain couples TRBV15 to TRBJ1-4; 8 positions match TRBD1. The junction had 6 bases not matched to a gene; V was cut back by 4 bases and J by 8 bases. From germline, CDR1 is LNHNV and CDR2 YYDKDF (reference sequence). This CDR3 is 14 amino acids long. The CDR3 bases are TGTGCCACCAGCACCAGGACAGGGCGAGAAAAACTGTTTTTT. Translation: CATSTRTGREKLFF.

The V call is TRBV28, the J call TRBJ2-2; D is possibly TRBD1 (6 bases). The V end was cut by 7 bases, the J end by 3 bases, with 15 bases between. The CDR3 runs 15 residues. Germline V CDR1 and CDR2: MDHEN, SYDVKM. CDR3 DNA sequence: TGTGCCAGCACCGTCAGGGGTTTAGACACCGGGGAGCTGTTTTTT. This translates into CASTVRGLDTGELFF. Drawing the rest from reference TRBV28 and TRBJ2-2, the complete variable domain is DVKVTQSSRYLVKRTGEKVFLECVQDMDHENMFWYRQDPGLGLRLIYFSYDVKMKEKGDIPEGYSVSREKKERFSLILESASTNQTSMYLCASTVRGLDTGELFFGEGSRLTVL.

The rearrangement uses TRBV5-6 and TRBJ2-5, with TRBD1 matching over 11 bases. The CDR3 consists of 15 residues. Trimming removed 1 base from V and 3 bases from J; junction bases left unmatched: 2. Germline V gene lookup returns CDR1 SGHDT and CDR2 YYEEEE. The CDR3 DNA is TGTGCCAGCAGCTTGCCGGGACAGGGGGAAGAGACCCAGTACTTC. Its translation: CASSLPGQGEETQYF.

The table lists this clone with a count of one. V is TRBV5-1 and J is TRBJ1-1; the D is unclear. V was shortened by 0 bases and J by 5 bases, with 11 bases between the two germline ends. There are 14 residues in the CDR3. CDR1 and CDR2 from the germline V gene are SGHRS and YFSETQ. The CDR3 bases are TGCGCCAGCAGCTTGGGGTCAAGAGGGACTGAAGCTTTCTTT. Its translation is CASSLGSRGTEAFF.

This chain joins TRBV27 and TRBJ2-5; D is unresolved. The V gene's germline CDR1 is MNHEY and CDR2 SMNVEV (reference sequence). The CDR3 sequence is 16 residues long. V was clipped by 0 bases and J by 1 base, with 12 bases between them. CDR3 sequence: CASSLSIGLIQETQYF. As DNA, the CDR3 is TGTGCCAGCAGTTTATCGATCGGGTTAATCCAAGAGACCCAGTACTTC.

This clone has just one count. The chain couples TRBV13 to TRBJ2-3; 7 nucleotides line up with TRBD2. Per germline, CDR1 PRHDT and CDR2 FYEKMQ (reference sequence). This CDR3 is built from 16 residues. V lost 0 bases, J lost 3 bases, and 6 bases stayed unmatched. CDR3 sequence reads: CASSLGWAGETDTQYF. DNA of the CDR3: TGTGCCAGCAGCTTAGGTTGGGCGGGAGAGACAGATACGCAGTATTTT. Using reference TRBV13 and TRBJ2-3 for the parts outside the CDR3, the full variable domain is AAGVIQSPRHLIKEKRETATLKCYPIPRHDTVYWYQQGPGQDPQFLISFYEKMQSDKGSIPDRFSAQQFSDYHSELNMSSLELGDSALYFCASSLGWAGETDTQYFGPGTRLTVL.

CDR3 sequence: CSVRTGANTGELFF. The CDR3 region has the DNA TGCAGCGTGAGGACAGGGGCGAACACCGGGGAGCTGTTTTTT. The gene calls are TRBV29-1 and TRBJ2-2; 9 bases are a match to TRBD1. Losses at the gene ends were 6 bases for V and 0 bases for J; bases not matched to a gene: 2. Per germline, CDR1 SQVTM and CDR2 ANQGSEA. CDR3 length: 14 amino acids.

V is TRBV9 and J is TRBJ2-7; 12 nucleotides align to TRBD2. The CDR3 runs 17 residues. Germline V gene data show CDR1 as SGDLS and CDR2 as YYNGEE. Trimming cost V 0 bases and J 6 bases; bases outside gene matches: 10. The CDR3 protein is CASSVGLAGATSREQYF. CDR3 in DNA: TGTGCCAGCAGCGTAGGACTAGCGGGGGCAACCTCTCGCGAGCAGTACTTC.

The genes are TRBV27 and TRBJ1-2; 7 positions agree with TRBD1. Germline V gene sequence: CDR1 MNHEY, CDR2 SMNVEV (reference sequence). The CDR3 has 15 residues. J was trimmed by 4 bases and V by 5 bases; bases with no gene match: 10. Here the CDR3 DNA reads TGTGCCAGCAGTCAGACAGGGACCCTCAGCTATGGCTACACCTTC. Translation gives CASSQTGTLSYGYTF.

The rearrangement joins TRBV13 to TRBJ2-3, with 9 bases identical to TRBD2. Trimming took 4 bases from V and 0 from J; bases not matched to a gene: 5. The length of the CDR3 is 16 residues. Germline CDR1 is PRHDT and CDR2 is FYEKMQ (reference sequence). The CDR3 sequence is CASSSTSGGSTDTQYF. In DNA, the CDR3 is TGTGCCAGCAGCTCGACTAGCGGAGGAAGCACAGATACGCAGTATTTT.

The chain combines TRBV6-4 with TRBJ1-1; D is ambiguous. V gave up 5 bases and J gave up 1 base, with 14 bases separating them. Germline assignment: CDR1 MRHNA and CDR2 SNTAGT. The CDR3 length is 15 residues. Here the CDR3 DNA reads TGTGCCAGCAGTTTCCCGAGGCTCTCGAACACTGAAGCTTTCTTT. This sequence encodes CASSFPRLSNTEAFF.

This sequence joins TRBV30 and TRBJ1-3, with 8 bases identical to TRBD1. The CDR3 has 15 residues. Germline V gene sequence: CDR1 GTSNPN, CDR2 SVGIG (reference sequence). V dropped 2 bases and J dropped 2; count of bases not matched to a gene: 5. CDR3 in amino acids: CAWSIGQGAGNTIYF. The CDR3 region has the DNA TGTGCCTGGAGTATCGGACAGGGAGCTGGAAACACCATATATTTT. The full variable domain, completed using reference TRBV30 and TRBJ1-3, is SQTIHQWPATLVQPVGSPLSLECTVEGTSNPNLYWYRQAAGRGLQLLFYSVGIGQISSEVPQNLSASRPQDRQFILSSKKLLLSDSGFYLCAWSIGQGAGNTIYFGEGSWLTVV.

This clone appeared once. Mismatch with germline at one junction end may stem from a read error. The V and J genes are TRBV19 and TRBJ1-5; D gene unclear. Germline assignment: CDR1 LNHDA and CDR2 SQIVND (reference sequence). This CDR3 has 13 residues. CDR3 residues: CASSIVASQPQHF. The CDR3 region has the DNA TGTGCCAGTAGCATAGTGGCCAGTCAGCCCCAGCATTTT.

The chain carries TRBV12-3 or TRBV12-4 and TRBJ1-1, with D possibly matching TRBD1 (6 bases). V lost 1 base and J 8 bases, leaving 8 bases between the germline ends. The length of the CDR3 is 12 residues. CDR3 in amino acids: CASSLGTAEAFF. The CDR3 DNA is TGTGCCAGCAGTTTAGGGACAGCCGAAGCTTTCTTT.

The rearrangement uses TRBV5-4 and TRBJ2-2, with D tentatively TRBD2 (5 bases). Trimming cost V 4 bases and J 3 bases, with 16 bases left between them. In germline, CDR1 is SGHNT, CDR2 YYREEE (reference sequence). This CDR3 is 16 amino acids long. The CDR3 bases are TGTGCCAGCAGCCGGACCCGGGGAGCGGACACCGGGGAGCTGTTTTTT. Translating gives CASSRTRGADTGELFF. The variable domain in full, completed from reference TRBV5-4 and TRBJ2-2, reads ETGVTQSPTHLIKTRGQQVTLRCSSQSGHNTVSWYQQALGQGPQFIFQYYREEENGRGNFPPRFSGLQFPNYSSELNVNALELDDSALYLCASSRTRGADTGELFFGEGSRLTVL.

This chain links TRBV23-1 with TRBJ2-2; weak D call: TRBD2 (5 bases). TRBV23-1 is an ORF; its function is uncertain. The CDR3 length is 13 residues. Trimming took off 4 bases at V and 6 bases at J, with 9 bases between the two ends. CDR3 loop: CASSRGWAGELFF. In DNA form, the CDR3 reads TGCGCCAGCAGTCGAGGGTGGGCCGGGGAGCTGTTTTTT.

The V call is TRBV5-8, the J call TRBJ1-5; D not certain. This CDR3 is built from 11 residues. Trimming cost V 4 bases and J 4 bases, with 3 bases left between them. Germline CDR1 SGHTS, CDR2 YDEGEE. The chain's CDR3 is CASSPNQPQHF. CDR3 DNA: TGTGCCAGCAGCCCAAATCAGCCCCAGCATTTT.

This clone was recorded only once. The chain employs TRBV7-3 and TRBJ2-2; TRBD1 agrees at 11 bases. V lost 5 bases to trimming and J lost 7 bases; unmatched junction nucleotides: 6. Germline lookup yields CDR1 SGHTA and CDR2 FQGTGA. The CDR3 is 15 residues long. The CDR3 nucleotides read TGTGCCAGCAGCACGGACAGGGGGCGAGGCGGGGAGCTGTTTTTT. Its protein is CASSTDRGRGGELFF. Supplemented by reference TRBV7-3 and TRBJ2-2, the full variable domain reads GAGVSQTPSNKVTEKGKYVELRCDPISGHTALYWYRQSLGQGPEFLIYFQGTGAADDSGLPNDRFFAVRPEGSVSTLKIQRTERGDSAVYLCASSTDRGRGGELFFGEGSRLTVL.

This sequence joins TRBV25-1 and TRBJ1-3, with 7 bases that match TRBD1. The CDR3 extends over 16 amino acids. Germline loops: CDR1 MGHDK, CDR2 SYGVNS. Trimming took 1 base from V and 0 from J; bases not matched to a gene: 3. This chain's CDR3 is CASSESDRISGNTIYF. The CDR3 region has the DNA TGTGCCAGCAGTGAATCGGACAGGATCTCTGGAAACACCATATATTTT.

This chain links TRBV5-1 with TRBJ2-4; TRBD1 might be the D (6 bases). V dropped 9 bases and J dropped 13 bases, with 14 bases sitting between them. Looked up from germline, CDR1 is SGHRS and CDR2 is YFSETQ. The CDR3 runs 10 residues. In nucleotides, the CDR3 is TGCGCCAACCTACAGGGCCTCCAGTACTTC. Amino acids: CANLQGLQYF.

The rearrangement links TRBV12-3 or TRBV12-4 to TRBJ2-7; 10 nucleotides agree with TRBD1. The length of the CDR3 is 13 residues. J gave up 1 base and V 6 bases, and 0 bases lay outside the gene matches. CDR3 residues: CASRGQGSYEQYF. The DNA of the CDR3 is TGTGCCAGCAGGGGACAGGGGTCCTACGAGCAGTACTTC.